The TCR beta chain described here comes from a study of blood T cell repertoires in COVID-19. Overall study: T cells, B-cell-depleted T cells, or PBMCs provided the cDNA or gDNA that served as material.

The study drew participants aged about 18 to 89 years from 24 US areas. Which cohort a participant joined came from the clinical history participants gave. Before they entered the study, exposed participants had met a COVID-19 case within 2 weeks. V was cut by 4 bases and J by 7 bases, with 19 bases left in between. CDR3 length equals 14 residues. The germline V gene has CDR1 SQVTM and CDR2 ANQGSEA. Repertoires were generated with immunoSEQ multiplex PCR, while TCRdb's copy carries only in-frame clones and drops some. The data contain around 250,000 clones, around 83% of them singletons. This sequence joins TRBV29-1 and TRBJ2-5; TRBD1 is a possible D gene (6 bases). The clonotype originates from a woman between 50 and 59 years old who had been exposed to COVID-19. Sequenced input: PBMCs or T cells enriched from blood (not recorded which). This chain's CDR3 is CSVGSLVKGGTQYF. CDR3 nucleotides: TGCAGCGTTGGGTCCCTGGTAAAAGGGGGGACCCAGTACTTC.